The rows below give T cell receptor beta chains drawn from one sample of a study of T cell repertoires in cytomegalovirus infection. These receptors' antigens are unknown. TCRdb reprocessed the reads via MiXCR and lists one record per CDR3 protein. Seen here are about 70,000 distinct CDR3 sequences, more than 20% observed once, and the top ten hold approximately 68%. The source was CD8+ T cells from cultured PBMCs, collected from culture after CMV antigen stimulation. The origin of the receptors is a human donor in good health (CMV status not recorded). Some clones in this sample may be carry-over from other donors' samples. Each CDR3 is given with its conserved first and last residue. D genes are given only for firm matches. The listing skips clone size in some rows; elsewhere it reads once, few, many or a size class.

V: TRBV6-6
length: 18
D: .
J: TRBJ2-6
size: few
DNA: TGTGCCAGCAGTTACTCGATAGGGGCCGCGTCTGGGGCCAACGTCCTGACTTTC
CDR3: CASSYSIGAASGANVLTF

V: TRBV27
length: 17
D: TRBD2
J: TRBJ2-3
size: .
DNA: TGTGCCAGCAGTTCTCGGCGGGGGGGCTCCCGCACAGATACGCAGTATTTT
CDR3: CASSSRRGGSRTDTQYF

V: TRBV2
length: 13
D: .
J: TRBJ1-1
size: .
DNA: TGTGCCACCACTGGGACGGCGAACACTGAAGCTTTCTTT
CDR3: CATTGTANTEAFF

V: TRBV7-9
length: 18
D: TRBD1
J: TRBJ1-2
size: few
DNA: TGTGCCAGCAGCCTTATAACCGGGACAGGGTCGACCAACTATGGCTACACCTTC
CDR3: CASSLITGTGSTNYGYTF

V: TRBV18
length: 20
D: TRBD1
J: TRBJ2-1
size: .
DNA: TGTGCCAGCTCACCACTTCGTGGGACAGGGAGTGGTGGTTCCTACAATGAGCAGTTCTTC
CDR3: CASSPLRGTGSGGSYNEQFF

V: TRBV6-8
length: 15
D: TRBD2
J: TRBJ2-1
size: .
DNA: TGTGCCAGCAGTCAAACTAGCGGGGGGCCCCATGAGCAGTTCTTC
CDR3: CASSQTSGGPHEQFF

V: TRBV19
length: 14
D: .
J: TRBJ2-7
size: once
DNA: TGTGCCAGTAGTTTTCAGTGGGACTCCTACGAGCAGTACTTC
CDR3: CASSFQWDSYEQYF

V: TRBV7-8
length: 15
D: TRBD1
J: TRBJ2-7
size: few
DNA: TGTGCCAGCAGTCCAGACAGGGTTGGCCTTCGCGAGCAGTACTTC
CDR3: CASSPDRVGLREQYF

V: TRBV4-3
length: 16
D: TRBD2
J: TRBJ2-1
size: .
DNA: TGCGCCAGCAGCCCCGGGACTAGCGGTTACTACAATGAGCAGTTCTTC
CDR3: CASSPGTSGYYNEQFF

V: TRBV12-3/TRBV12-4
length: 15
D: TRBD2
J: TRBJ2-5
size: .
DNA: TGTGCCAGCACCCGGACTAGCGGGGGGTGGGAGACCCAGTACTTC
CDR3: CASTRTSGGWETQYF

V: TRBV4-3
length: 15
D: .
J: TRBJ1-5
size: few
DNA: TGCGCCAGCAGCCAAGATCTGGGGGTCAATCAGCCCCAGCATTTT
CDR3: CASSQDLGVNQPQHF

V: TRBV7-6
length: 13
D: .
J: TRBJ1-1
size: few
DNA: TGTGCCAGCAGCATTGAACCGAACACTGAAGCTTTCTTT
CDR3: CASSIEPNTEAFF

V: TRBV3-1
length: 16
D: TRBD2
J: TRBJ2-3
size: .
DNA: TGTGCCAGCAGCGATATTAGCGGGGGTGGAGCAGATACGCAGTATTTT
CDR3: CASSDISGGGADTQYF

V: TRBV7-2
length: 15
D: TRBD2
J: TRBJ2-3
size: .
DNA: TGTGCCAGCAGCCCTAGCGGGAGGGCATCAGATACGCAGTATTTT
CDR3: CASSPSGRASDTQYF

V: TRBV7-9
length: 14
D: .
J: TRBJ2-1
size: .
DNA: TGTGCCAGCAGCGGTAGGACTAACTACAATGAGCAGTTCTTC
CDR3: CASSGRTNYNEQFF

V: TRBV28
length: 13
D: .
J: TRBJ1-1
size: many
DNA: TGTGCCAGCAGTCCCCAGGGGTACACTGAAGCTTTCTTT
CDR3: CASSPQGYTEAFF

V: TRBV19
length: 13
D: .
J: TRBJ2-1
size: few
DNA: TGTGCCAGTAGTATGGCAGGGTTGAAAGAGCAGTTCTTC
CDR3: CASSMAGLKEQFF